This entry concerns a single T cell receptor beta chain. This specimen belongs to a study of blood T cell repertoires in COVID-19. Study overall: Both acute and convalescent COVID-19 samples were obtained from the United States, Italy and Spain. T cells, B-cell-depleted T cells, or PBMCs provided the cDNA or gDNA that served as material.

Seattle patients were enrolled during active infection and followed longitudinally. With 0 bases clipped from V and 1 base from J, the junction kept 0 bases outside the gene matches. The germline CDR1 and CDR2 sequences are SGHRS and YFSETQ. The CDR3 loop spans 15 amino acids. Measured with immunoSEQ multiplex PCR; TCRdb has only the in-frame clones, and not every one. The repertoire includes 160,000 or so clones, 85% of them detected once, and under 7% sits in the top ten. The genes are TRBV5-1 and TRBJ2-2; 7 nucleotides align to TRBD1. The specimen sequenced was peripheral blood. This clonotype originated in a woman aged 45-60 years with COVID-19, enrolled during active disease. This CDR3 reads CASSLGTGNTGELFF. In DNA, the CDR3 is TGCGCCAGCAGCTTGGGGACAGGGAACACCGGGGAGCTGTTTTTT.